This note documents a single TCR beta chain sequence. Its antigen is unidentified. Unrecorded immune exposures were likely, despite nominal health at sampling. The data belong to a study of cytomegalovirus exposure and HLA in healthy donors. Points from the study as a whole: With later analysis, a missense DCLRE1C variant became linked to TCR beta V- and J-gene trimming.

The CDR3 has 15 residues. Per germline, CDR1 KGHSH and CDR2 LQKENI. Trimming removed 6 bases at V and 0 bases at J, with 14 bases between. 60 Vbeta and 13 Jbeta primers were used in PCR. Clones were sequenced by immunoSEQ multiplex PCR, and TCRdb holds only the in-frame ones, with some missing. The repertoire consists of around 150,000 clones, with approximately 72% occurring once and the leading ten covering over 1.3%. The chain has TRBV18 and TRBJ1-1; D possibly corresponds to TRBD1 (5 bases). This TCR derives from a man aged 18 to 30 in good health and CMV-seronegative. Material: PBMCs. The CDR3 protein is CASSWQGGVNTEAFF. In DNA, the CDR3 is TGTGCCAGCTCCTGGCAGGGCGGAGTGAACACTGAAGCTTTCTTT.